The clone carrying this T cell receptor beta chain was recorded at least ten times. The antigen is undetermined. Using a J-beta primer mix together with a sample-barcoded 5' primer, a second PCR was run for about 6 to 11 cycles. Each cDNA molecule was tagged by a template-switch adaptor with 12 random nucleotides. TCRdb reprocessed the 5' RACE reads via MiXCR and lists one record per CDR3 protein. This table holds roughly 1,500,000 distinct CDR3 sequences, almost 35% found once. The V gene's germline CDR1 is LGHDT and CDR2 YNNKEL (reference sequence). Trimming took 5 bases from V and 5 from J; bases not matched to a gene: 16. This CDR3 has 17 amino acids. This record comes from a study of blood T cells in healthy people across ages. Regarding the study as a whole: Both higher diversity and more naive CD4+ cells marked long-lived donors when set against aged donors.

Each donor's blood draw was 7.5 to 10 milliliters of peripheral blood. Every sample had a minimum of 6 million PBMCs isolated. The rearrangement links TRBV3-1 to TRBJ2-5, with TRBD2 matching over 8 bases. The sample was blood. The TCR originated in a woman aged 25 to 39 in good health. The CDR3 sequence is CASSVRSGGRRGETQYF. Here the CDR3 DNA reads TGTGCCAGCAGCGTCCGAAGCGGCGGGAGGCGAGGGGAGACCCAGTACTTC.